Presented here are 25 T cell receptor beta chains from one specimen sequenced in a study of cytomegalovirus exposure and HLA in healthy donors (dated by TCRdb to the late 2010s). The library came from the immunoSEQ multiplex PCR assay. The multiplex PCR relied on a mix of 60 forward primers for TCR Vbeta segments and 13 reverse primers for TCR Jbeta segments. TCRdb provides this immuneACCESS table in a form limited to in-frame rearrangements. Some clones are lacking; in checked studies, under half of them reflect an unresolved V gene, and why the rest are absent is not known. For this sample there are approximately 160,000 clones; 80% to 90% appear just once. Approximately 2% of the sample goes to the ten largest clones. Source material: PBMCs. Receptors originate from a woman between 18 and 30 years old in good health and CMV-seronegative.

The rearrangement uses TRBV4-2 and TRBJ2-7; unclear D gene. CDR1 is LGHNA and CDR2 is YNFKEQ in the germline V gene. The CDR3 is 14 residues long. The ends were cut back, 0 bases at V and 3 bases at J, with 9 bases in the middle. CDR3 loop: CASSQEEFNYEQYF. The CDR3 region has the DNA TGTGCCAGCAGCCAAGAGGAGTTTAACTACGAGCAGTACTTC.

The rearrangement joins TRBV7-9 to TRBJ2-7; TRBD1 matches 7 bases. From germline, CDR1 is SEHNR and CDR2 FQNEAQ (reference sequence). The CDR3 has 16 residues. The V segment lost 4 bases and the J segment 2 bases; nucleotides outside the gene matches: 11. The CDR3 DNA reads as TGTGCCAGCAGCTCTGGCGGCTGGACAGGACCCTACGAGCAGTACTTC. It translates to CASSSGGWTGPYEQYF.

This clone has a handful of counts. The chain is built from TRBV5-1 and TRBJ1-6; weak D call: TRBD1 (5 bases). This CDR3 is 17 amino acids long. Deletions cut 4 bases from V and 0 bases from J, with 14 bases between. CDR1 and CDR2 from the germline V gene are SGHRS and YFSETQ. The CDR3 reads CASSEDSYLSYNSPLHF. In DNA, the CDR3 is TGCGCCAGCAGCGAAGACAGTTACCTCTCCTATAATTCACCCCTCCACTTT.

The chain employs TRBV6-1 and TRBJ1-2, with TRBD1 matching 7 bases. Losses at the gene ends were 2 bases for V and 5 bases for J; bases not matched to a gene: 5. CDR1 is MNHNS, CDR2 SASEGT, per germline. The CDR3 is 14 residues long. CDR3 DNA sequence: TGTGCCAGCAGTGAAAGCCCCAGGGGGTATGGCTACACCTTC. Its protein is CASSESPRGYGYTF.

The rearrangement joins TRBV15 to TRBJ2-1; TRBD2 aligns across 7 bases. The CDR3 is 14 amino acids. V trimming: 8 bases; J trimming: 6 bases; junction bases outside the gene matches: 10. Germline V CDR1 and CDR2: LNHNV, YYDKDF (reference sequence). As DNA, the CDR3 is TGTGCCACCGCGTCGACTCCGGGGGGCAATGAGCAGTTCTTC. This codes for CATASTPGGNEQFF.

The chain combines TRBV5-6 with TRBJ1-2; 7 nucleotides line up with TRBD1. The CDR3 totals 15 residues. With 2 bases clipped from V and 7 bases from J, the junction kept 11 bases outside the gene matches. CDR1 is SGHDT and CDR2 is YYEEEE in the germline V gene. The CDR3 sequence: CASSLAGTEGSGYTF. The CDR3 region has the DNA TGTGCCAGCAGCTTAGCCGGGACAGAAGGAAGTGGCTACACCTTC.

The CDR3 is CASSTGLAARTDTQYF. DNA for the CDR3: TGTGCCAGCAGCACCGGACTAGCGGCCCGCACAGATACGCAGTATTTT. This chain links TRBV11-2 with TRBJ2-3, with 10 bases aligning to TRBD2. Germline V gene sequence: CDR1 SGHAT, CDR2 FQNNGV. With V trimmed by 5 bases and J by 1 base, 6 bases remained unmatched. The CDR3 length is 16 residues.

The CDR3 region has the DNA TGTGCCAGCAGCTGGCCGGGACAGGCGGGTCTTGGGGAGCAGTACTTC. Translated: CASSWPGQAGLGEQYF. The chain couples TRBV7-2 to TRBJ2-7, with TRBD1 matching 8 bases. This CDR3 spans 16 amino acids. The germline V gene encodes CDR1 SGHTA and CDR2 FQGNSA. Trimming at V came to 4 bases and at J to 7 bases, leaving 15 bases not matched to a gene.

A note on this clone: A junction boundary mismatches the germline segment, possibly from a read error. The chain employs TRBV5-6 and TRBJ2-3, with 7 bases matching TRBD1. The germline V gene has CDR1 SGHDT and CDR2 YYEEEE. The CDR3 has 12 residues. The CDR3 is CASSLPQGLRHF. CDR3 in DNA: TGTGCCAGCAGCTTGCCACAGGGGTTGAGGCATTTT. Full variable domain (remainder filled in from reference TRBV5-6 and TRBJ2-3): DAGVTQSPTHLIKTRGQQVTLRCSPKSGHDTVSWYQQALGQGPQFIFQYYEEEERQRGNFPDRFSGHQFPNYSSELNVNALLLGDSALYLCASSLPQGLRHFGPGTRLTVL.

The V call is TRBV7-9, the J call TRBJ2-2; tentatively, D is TRBD1 (6 bases). The CDR3 is made up of 13 amino acids. The germline V gene encodes CDR1 SEHNR and CDR2 FQNEAQ (reference sequence). Trimming removed 5 bases at V and 10 bases at J, with 14 bases between. This chain's CDR3 is CASSTNRVEELFF. The CDR3 nucleotides read TGTGCCAGCAGCACAAACAGGGTGGAGGAGCTGTTTTTT.

This clone was seen a handful of times. The chain recombines TRBV2 with TRBJ2-7; unclear D gene. V lost 4 bases and J lost 3, with 10 bases in between. The germline V gene encodes CDR1 SNHLY and CDR2 FYNNEI. The CDR3 consists of 13 residues. The CDR3 loop is CASSVPGRYEQYF. DNA of the CDR3: TGTGCCAGCAGTGTCCCAGGTCGCTACGAGCAGTACTTC.

This clone was seen once. The rearrangement links TRBV9 to TRBJ2-2, with D perhaps matching TRBD2 (5 bases). The CDR3 extends over 13 amino acids. Trimming pared 4 bases from V and 6 bases from J, leaving 10 bases between. Per germline, CDR1 SGDLS and CDR2 YYNGEE. The CDR3 reads CASSKGDSGELFF. In nucleotides, the CDR3 is TGTGCCAGCAGCAAGGGAGACTCCGGGGAGCTGTTTTTT. Full variable domain (remainder filled in from reference TRBV9 and TRBJ2-2): DSGVTQTPKHLITATGQRVTLRCSPRSGDLSVYWYQQSLDQGLQFLIQYYNGEERAKGNILERFSAQQFPDLHSELNLSSLELGDSALYFCASSKGDSGELFFGEGSRLTVL.

The chain uses TRBV6-5 and TRBJ2-5; 10 bases align to TRBD2. Germline loops: CDR1 MNHEY, CDR2 SVGAGI. V was pared by 4 bases and J by 0 bases, with 2 bases of the junction left unmatched. The CDR3 is made up of 15 amino acids. Here the CDR3 DNA reads TGTGCCAGCAGTTGGACTAGCGGACACCAAGAGACCCAGTACTTC. As protein: CASSWTSGHQETQYF.

This clone showed up just a few times. V gene TRBV2 combines with J gene TRBJ2-7; tentative D call: TRBD1 (6 bases). This CDR3 has 15 residues. In germline, CDR1 is SNHLY, CDR2 FYNNEI. V shed 0 bases and J shed 2 bases, with 11 bases lying between them. The CDR3 reads CASSEARDTTYEQYF. Written as DNA, the CDR3 is TGTGCCAGCAGTGAAGCCCGGGACACGACCTACGAGCAGTACTTC. The variable domain in full, completed from reference TRBV2 and TRBJ2-7, reads EPEVTQTPSHQVTQMGQEVILRCVPISNHLYFYWYRQILGQKVEFLVSFYNNEISEKSEIFDDQFSVERPDGSNFTLKIRSTKLEDSAMYFCASSEARDTTYEQYFGPGTRLTVT.

The rearrangement uses TRBV18 and TRBJ1-6; D is unclear. V was clipped by 4 bases and J by 0 bases, with 10 bases between them. This CDR3 spans 16 amino acids. Germline V gene data show CDR1 as KGHSH and CDR2 as LQKENI. CDR3 nucleotides: TGTGCCAGCTCACGGACTGATAGCTCCTATAATTCACCCCTCCACTTT. Translated: CASSRTDSSYNSPLHF. The entire variable domain, with the rest obtained from reference TRBV18 and TRBJ1-6, is as follows: NAGVMQNPRHLVRRRGQEARLRCSPMKGHSHVYWYRQLPEEGLKFMVYLQKENIIDESGMPKERFSAEFPKEGPSILRIQQVVRGDSAAYFCASSRTDSSYNSPLHFGNGTRLTVT.

The rearrangement uses TRBV13 and TRBJ2-5; D gene uncertain. V was clipped by 3 bases and J by 5 bases, with 4 bases between them. The V gene's germline CDR1 is PRHDT and CDR2 FYEKMQ (reference sequence). The CDR3 has 11 residues. CDR3 DNA: TGTGCCAGCAGCTTTGAGGAGACCCAGTACTTC. Translating it yields CASSFEETQYF.

The gene calls are TRBV5-5 and TRBJ2-3; a weak D match, TRBD1 (5 bases). The germline V and J ends were trimmed by 4 bases and 4 bases, with 16 bases remaining between them. This CDR3 contains 15 residues. Germline CDR1 reads SGHKS; CDR2 reads YYEKEE (reference sequence). CDR3 in amino acids: CASSRTPSGSDTQYF. As DNA, the CDR3 is TGTGCCAGCAGCCGCACACCTTCAGGGTCAGATACGCAGTATTTT.

A note on this clone: Other DNA sequences within the sample encode an identical CDR3. V gene TRBV6-6 combines with J gene TRBJ2-7; 7 bases agree with TRBD2. Germline CDR1 MNHNY, CDR2 SVGAGI (reference sequence). The CDR3 is made up of 16 amino acids. With V trimmed by 3 bases and J by 0 bases, 8 bases remained unmatched. CDR3 sequence reads: CASSYPSGGSSYEQYF. CDR3 nucleotides: TGTGCCAGCAGTTATCCATCGGGGGGTAGCTCCTACGAGCAGTACTTC.

This chain links TRBV9 with TRBJ2-5, with 8 bases lining up with TRBD1. Germline CDR1 and CDR2: SGDLS and YYNGEE. The CDR3 is made up of 16 amino acids. The J segment lost 1 base and the V segment lost 3 bases, leaving 8 bases of the junction unmatched. The CDR3 region is CASSAWDRSFQETQYF. The CDR3 bases are TGTGCCAGCAGCGCTTGGGACAGGTCGTTCCAAGAGACCCAGTACTTC.

The V call is TRBV11-2, the J call TRBJ1-5; 12 bases fit TRBD1. Germline V gene sequence: CDR1 SGHAT, CDR2 FQNNGV. The trim removed 7 bases at V and 6 bases at J, leaving 16 bases unmatched. The CDR3 runs to 18 residues. The CDR3 nucleotides are TGTGCCAGCATGAAGATAGGGACAGGGGGCGCGGGAGGTCAGCCCCAGCATTTT. Its translation is CASMKIGTGGAGGQPQHF.

The chain joins TRBV7-9 to TRBJ1-2; 7 positions match TRBD1. The CDR3 totals 16 residues. The junction had 10 bases not matched to a gene; V was cut back by 5 bases and J by 1 base. The V gene's germline CDR1 is SEHNR and CDR2 FQNEAQ (reference sequence). The CDR3 bases are TGTGCCAGCAGCCCACCCTTCGGACAGGATAACTATGGCTACACCTTC. This codes for CASSPPFGQDNYGYTF.

The rearrangement joins TRBV7-9 to TRBJ2-7; 7 positions match TRBD1. With V trimmed by 5 bases and J by 2 bases, 6 bases remained unmatched. The CDR3 totals 14 residues. In germline, CDR1 is SEHNR, CDR2 FQNEAQ (reference sequence). The CDR3 bases are TGTGCCAGCAGCGGGCCGGGACAGCCCTACGAGCAGTACTTC. As protein: CASSGPGQPYEQYF.

The V gene is TRBV5-1, the J gene TRBJ1-5, with D possibly being TRBD1 (6 bases). V lost 3 bases, J lost 4 bases, and 11 bases lay in between. This CDR3 has 14 amino acids. Germline assignment: CDR1 SGHRS and CDR2 YFSETQ. The CDR3 DNA follows: TGCGCCAGCAGCTCTGGACAGCCGAATCAGCCCCAGCATTTT. The encoded protein is CASSSGQPNQPQHF.

The chain carries TRBV5-1 and TRBJ1-1; no reliable D call. The CDR3 loop spans 15 amino acids. V shed 1 base and J shed 1 base, with 11 bases lying between them. Germline V lookup: CDR1 SGHRS, CDR2 YFSETQ. CDR3 loop: CASSLIAGQNTEAFF. Here the CDR3 DNA reads TGCGCCAGCAGCTTGATTGCAGGTCAGAACACTGAAGCTTTCTTT.

This clone was counted between two and nine times. The rearrangement joins TRBV27 to TRBJ2-2; 9 nucleotides agree with TRBD2. Germline CDR1 MNHEY, CDR2 SMNVEV (reference sequence). CDR3 length: 16 amino acids. Germline trimming cut 4 bases from V and 8 bases from J; bases unmatched to any gene: 11. CDR3 amino acids: CASSSIPGLASGELFF. The CDR3 nucleotides are TGTGCCAGCAGTTCGATTCCGGGACTAGCATCGGGGGAGCTGTTTTTT.